This passage covers 28 T cell receptor beta chains from one sample sequenced in a study of blood T cells in healthy people across ages. A second 7 to 11 cycle PCR used barcoded and J-beta primers. TCRdb fed the 5' RACE reads into MiXCR, producing one record per CDR3 protein. The table includes around 970,000 distinct CDR3 sequences, approximately 50% detected once. Sequencing input: blood. These receptors all come from a woman aged 60-70 years in good health.

As to this clonotype: Germline and junction disagree at one end, which may indicate a read error. V and J are TRBV5-1 and TRBJ1-5; D is uncertain. The CDR3 extends over 15 amino acids. CDR1 is SGHRS and CDR2 is YFSETQ in the germline V gene. The CDR3 here is CASGLFGDWNQPQHF. CDR3 coding DNA: TGCGCCAGCGGCTTGTTTGGGGATTGGAATCAGCCCCAGCATTTT. The full variable domain, in which reference TRBV5-1 and TRBJ1-5 provide the parts outside the CDR3, is KAGVTQTPRYLIKTRGQQVTLSCSPISGHRSVSWYQQTPGQGLQFLFEYFSETQRNKGNFPGRFSGRQFSNSRSEMNVSTLELGDSALYLCASGLFGDWNQPQHFGDGTRLSIL.

This clonotype turned up a few times. The chain is built from TRBV4-3 and TRBJ1-6; D is unclear. The V end lost 1 base, the J end lost 3 bases, and 4 bases lay between the germline ends. There are 14 residues in the CDR3. The germline V gene has CDR1 LGHNA and CDR2 YSLEER. CDR3 region: CASSQGDYNSPLHF. CDR3 DNA: TGCGCCAGCAGCCAAGGGGACTATAATTCACCCCTCCACTTT.

This clonotype has only a few counts. This chain joins TRBV4-2 and TRBJ2-4; the match to TRBD2 covers 15 bases. Matching the DNA end better, TRBJ2-7 makes the J call doubtful. The germline gives CDR1 LGHNA, CDR2 YNFKEQ. The CDR3 covers 21 residues. CDR3 residues: CASSQEQAWTSGRGRSYEQYF. The CDR3 nucleotides are TGTGCCAGCAGCCAAGAACAGGCTTGGACTAGCGGGAGGGGTAGATCCTACGAGCAGTACTTC.

This clonotype has only a few counts. This chain joins TRBV20-1 and TRBJ1-5; 11 bases agree with TRBD1. V lost 4 bases to trimming and J lost 5 bases; unmatched junction nucleotides: 1. Germline values: CDR1 DFQATT, CDR2 SNEGSKA (reference sequence). The CDR3 is made up of 13 amino acids. The chain's CDR3 is CSAKGQGDQPQHF. The CDR3 DNA follows: TGCAGTGCTAAGGGACAGGGGGATCAGCCCCAGCATTTT.

The V call is TRBV20-1, the J call TRBJ2-4; a weak D match, TRBD2 (6 bases). The ends were cut back, 5 bases at V and 1 base at J, with 15 bases in the middle. Per the germline V gene, CDR1 is DFQATT and CDR2 is SNEGSKA (reference sequence). The CDR3 length is 15 residues. CDR3 nucleotide sequence: TGCAGTGCTCCGTCAGGCGGGGCGGCCAAAAACATTCAGTACTTC. Its translation is CSAPSGGAAKNIQYF.

This chain's CDR3 is CASSPGPSDTQYF. CDR3 DNA: TGTGCCAGCAGCCCAGGGCCTTCAGATACGCAGTATTTT. The J gene is TRBJ2-3, the V gene TRBV7-2, with a weak D call TRBD1 (5 bases). The germline CDR1 and CDR2 sequences are SGHTA and FQGNSA. V was pared by 5 bases and J by 4 bases, with 10 bases between. The CDR3 loop spans 13 amino acids. Supplemented by reference TRBV7-2 and TRBJ2-3, the full variable domain reads GAGVSQSPSNKVTEKGKDVELRCDPISGHTALYWYRQSLGQGLEFLIYFQGNSAPDKSGLPSDRFSAERTGGSVSTLTIQRTQQEDSAVYLCASSPGPSDTQYFGPGTRLTVL.

The gene calls are TRBV27 and TRBJ2-5, with a possible D match to TRBD1 (6 bases). The J call may be wrong; the DNA end is better matched by TRBJ2-7. The CDR3 has 13 residues. The germline CDR1 and CDR2 sequences are MNHEY and SMNVEV (reference sequence). CDR3 in DNA: TGTGCCAGCAGCTCAGACAGGCGTCCCGAGCAGTACTTC. Translating it yields CASSSDRRPEQYF.

This clonotype was detected only a few times. V and J are TRBV9 and TRBJ2-5, with D unresolved. V lost 1 base and J lost 2, with 9 bases in between. The CDR3 consists of 14 residues. Germline CDR1 and CDR2: SGDLS and YYNGEE. The CDR3, as DNA: TGTGCCAGCAGCGTATTGGCAACTCAAGAGACCCAGTACTTC. Its protein is CASSVLATQETQYF.

This chain uses TRBV29-1 with TRBJ2-2; D unclear. The ends were cut back, 7 bases at V and 1 base at J, with 13 bases in the middle. Germline loops: CDR1 SQVTM, CDR2 ANQGSEA. The CDR3 has 14 residues. In nucleotides, the CDR3 is TGCAGCGCCGGCCTCACGGGGAACACCGGGGAGCTGTTTTTT. This sequence encodes CSAGLTGNTGELFF.

The CDR3 nucleotides read TGTGCCAGCAGCTTTGGATGGCGGGAGGGGCGGGAGACCCAGTACTTC. This sequence encodes CASSFGWREGRETQYF. The chain has TRBV7-2 and TRBJ2-4; the match to TRBD2 covers 9 bases. The J call may be wrong; the DNA end is better matched by TRBJ2-5. Germline V CDR1 and CDR2: SGHTA, FQGNSA. This CDR3 comprises 16 residues.

The chain carries TRBV25-1 and TRBJ2-3; D remains unclear. This CDR3 spans 14 amino acids. In germline, CDR1 is MGHDK, CDR2 SYGVNS. Trimming took 6 bases from V and 6 from J, leaving 16 bases between them. In nucleotides, the CDR3 is TGTGCCAGCAGCCACGACCCCCCCCGGGATACGCAGTATTTT. Amino acid sequence: CASSHDPPRDTQYF.

The rearrangement joins TRBV30 to TRBJ2-5; D possibly corresponds to TRBD1 (6 bases). The germline V gene encodes CDR1 GTSNPN and CDR2 SVGIG (reference sequence). The CDR3 is 14 amino acids. Trimming removed 4 bases at V and 1 base at J, with 13 bases between. The CDR3 here is CAWTGALLQETQYF. CDR3 in DNA: TGTGCCTGGACAGGGGCGCTCCTCCAAGAGACCCAGTACTTC.

This clonotype occurred a few times. V and J are TRBV7-2 and TRBJ2-2, with TRBD2 matching over 13 bases. Germline loops: CDR1 SGHTA, CDR2 FQGNSA. J gave up 7 bases and V 5 bases, and 7 bases lay outside the gene matches. The CDR3 sequence is 16 residues long. The DNA for the CDR3 is TGTGCCAGCAGCCAACTAGCGGGAGGGCCTCTCGGGGAGCTGTTTTTT. This codes for CASSQLAGGPLGELFF.

The chain recombines TRBV7-2 with TRBJ2-7; no clear D. The end of the DNA aligns better with TRBJ2-1, so the J call may be wrong. The CDR3 runs to 11 residues. Germline V gene data show CDR1 as SGHTA and CDR2 as FQGNSA. The CDR3 DNA is TGTGCCAGCAGCGCATCCAGTGAGCAGTTCTTC. It is translated as CASSASSEQFF.

The chain has TRBV29-1 and TRBJ2-1; D might be TRBD1 (6 bases). The ends were cut back, 7 bases at V and 4 bases at J, with 17 bases in the middle. The CDR3 is 14 amino acids. CDR1 is SQVTM, CDR2 ANQGSEA, per germline. CDR3 sequence: CSAKGGQGYNEQFF. The DNA of the CDR3 is TGCAGCGCAAAAGGGGGTCAGGGTTACAATGAGCAGTTCTTC.

This clonotype was seen just once. CDR3 residues: CSARTGTSGYNEQYF. CDR3 sequence (DNA): TGCAGTGCTAGGACCGGGACTAGCGGTTACAATGAGCAGTACTTC. The chain carries TRBV20-1 and TRBJ2-7; TRBD2 matches 11 bases. The CDR3 spans 15 residues. V shed 3 bases, J shed 7 bases, and the junction held 11 bases outside the gene matches. From germline, CDR1 is DFQATT and CDR2 SNEGSKA (reference sequence).

This clonotype was recorded a few times. The chain links TRBV28 to TRBJ1-5; D not certain. The CDR3 has 17 amino acids. The germline V gene encodes CDR1 MDHEN and CDR2 SYDVKM. Trimming took off 5 bases at V and 3 bases at J, with 20 bases between the two ends. The chain's CDR3 is CASSAHFLGSDNQPQHF. DNA of the CDR3: TGTGCCAGCAGTGCTCACTTTCTGGGGAGCGACAATCAGCCCCAGCATTTT.

The J gene is TRBJ2-3, the V gene TRBV9, with 8 nucleotides matching TRBD1. V dropped 4 bases and J dropped 4; count of bases not matched to a gene: 11. Germline V lookup: CDR1 SGDLS, CDR2 YYNGEE. There are 16 residues in the CDR3. CDR3 bases: TGTGCCAGCAGCACAGAAGGACAGGGTTGGGCAGATACGCAGTATTTT. Protein sequence: CASSTEGQGWADTQYF.

The rearrangement uses TRBV20-1 and TRBJ2-2; D is unresolved. Trimming shortened V by 5 bases and J by 4 bases, and 17 bases separated the two germline ends. The CDR3 is made up of 15 amino acids. Germline V CDR1 and CDR2: DFQATT, SNEGSKA (reference sequence). The CDR3 DNA sequence: TGCAGTGCTGGAAGGACCGCCTGGGGCACCGGGGAGCTGTTTTTT. This sequence encodes CSAGRTAWGTGELFF.

This clonotype was observed a handful of times. This chain uses TRBV7-2 with TRBJ2-5; no clear D. Deletions cut 1 base from V and 3 bases from J, with 6 bases between. From germline, CDR1 is SGHTA and CDR2 FQGNSA. There are 13 residues in the CDR3. The CDR3 region is CASSLVAKETQYF. The CDR3 coding sequence is TGTGCCAGCAGCTTAGTGGCGAAAGAGACCCAGTACTTC.

The chain carries TRBV18 and TRBJ2-5; D is perhaps TRBD1 or TRBD2 (5 bases each). Trimming left V 2 bases short and J 11 bases short, with 15 bases between. This CDR3 has 13 amino acids. The germline gives CDR1 KGHSH, CDR2 LQKENI. CDR3 nucleotides: TGTGCCAGCTCACCAAGGGACCCACTCCCTCAGTACTTC. This codes for CASSPRDPLPQYF.

V gene TRBV7-3 combines with J gene TRBJ2-3, with D maybe TRBD2 (6 bases). Between the trimmed V and J ends, which lost 2 bases and 3 bases, there was a span of 15 bases. In germline, CDR1 is SGHTA, CDR2 FQGTGA. The CDR3 runs to 16 residues. CDR3: CASSLGAGRVTDTQYF. The CDR3 bases are TGTGCCAGCAGCTTAGGGGCGGGAAGGGTTACAGATACGCAGTATTTT.

The V call is TRBV28, the J call TRBJ1-4; possible D gene TRBD1, 5 bases. The CDR3 length is 16 residues. Germline V gene lookup returns CDR1 MDHEN and CDR2 SYDVKM. V was shortened by 2 bases and J by 6 bases, with 16 bases between the two germline ends. The DNA for the CDR3 is TGTGCCAGCAGTTTACCAGGGAGGGTCTACGATGAAAAACTGTTTTTT. Translating it yields CASSLPGRVYDEKLFF.

Regarding this clonotype: At one boundary the junction diverges from the germline segment, which might be a read error. The rearrangement uses TRBV4-1 and TRBJ1-2; D uncertain. The CDR3 spans 13 residues. Germline V CDR1 and CDR2: MGHRA, YSYEKL. CDR3 DNA sequence: TGCGCCAACAGCGCATGGGGATTCTATGGCTACACCTTC. As protein: CANSAWGFYGYTF.

The sample holds a few counts of this clonotype. The chain carries TRBV25-1 and TRBJ2-5, with 9 bases lining up with TRBD1. J was trimmed by 5 bases and V by 6 bases; bases with no gene match: 7. Per germline, CDR1 MGHDK and CDR2 SYGVNS. The CDR3 extends over 14 amino acids. For the CDR3, the DNA is TGTGCCAGCAGGAAGACAGGGGGTACGGAGACCCAGTACTTC. It yields the protein CASRKTGGTETQYF.

This clonotype was detected only once. One end of the junction fails to match germline, which may point to a read error. The chain combines TRBV18 with TRBJ1-2; perhaps TRBD1 as D (5 bases). CDR3 length: 13 residues. Germline V gene sequence: CDR1 KGHSH, CDR2 LQKENI. In nucleotides, the CDR3 is TGTGCCAGCGCACCAATTCGAGGGGAAGGCTACACCTTC. It encodes CASAPIRGEGYTF.

The chain combines TRBV28 with TRBJ1-5, with unresolved D. The V gene's germline CDR1 is MDHEN and CDR2 SYDVKM. The CDR3 has 13 amino acids. Trimming took 7 bases from V and 0 from J, leaving 7 bases between them. CDR3 sequence: CASIKYSNQPQHF. As DNA, the CDR3 is TGTGCCAGCATCAAATATAGCAATCAGCCCCAGCATTTT.

This clonotype was seen just once. V usage is TRBV20-1 and J usage is TRBJ2-7; a weak D match, TRBD2 (7 bases). The V gene's germline CDR1 is DFQATT and CDR2 SNEGSKA (reference sequence). The CDR3 contains 13 residues. The V and J ends lost 6 bases and 10 bases respectively, with 22 bases between them. CDR3 loop: CSALGREGDVQYF. CDR3 in DNA: TGCAGTGCCCTTGGAAGGGAGGGGGACGTTCAGTACTTC.